A single T cell receptor beta chain is shown here with its context. Its antigen is not identified. These data are taken from a study of beta chain features in type 1 diabetes. This CDR3 has 14 residues. Unmatched junction bases numbered 4, after V lost 4 bases and J lost 5 bases. Germline V lookup: CDR1 MNHEY, CDR2 SVGAGI. The isolated RNA, all of it, was reverse transcribed, so expressed TCRB transcripts were what got sequenced. This table comes from immunoSEQ multiplex PCR, and its TCRdb copy is limited to in-frame clones, with some not included. The repertoire holds about 160,000 clones, with about 8.5% as singletons. Study results and caveats: Patients showed naive, central memory and Treg TCRB repertoires that appeared more similar than those of healthy donors.

This rearrangement joins TRBV6-5 to TRBJ2-1; 8 nucleotides align to TRBD2. This TCR derives from a young man in good health. The material sequenced was central memory CD4+ T cells from blood. CDR3 in DNA: TGTGCCAGCAGTTTCAGCGGGAGAGACAATGAGCAGTTCTTC. The encoded protein is CASSFSGRDNEQFF.